Sequencing of this T cell receptor beta chain was carried out in a study of identifying expanded T cells in peripheral blood. Healthy donors had no documented immune events, such as infections, while sampled. A note on this clone: Its antigen remains unknown.

Study-level points and caveats: Roughly two-week clone count variance significantly increased as total template count grew. Technical replicates showed approximately 1.2 changed clones; about two weeks about 16.4; four weeks 19.

Produced via immunoSEQ multiplex PCR; TCRdb's table is partial and in-frame only. The sample lists approximately 85,000 clones; 88% were seen once. The V end lost 0 bases, the J end lost 2 bases, and 12 bases lay between the germline ends. The germline V gene has CDR1 SGHKS and CDR2 YYEKEE (reference sequence). The CDR3 has 15 amino acids. Source material: blood. This receptor was identified in a person aged 18 to 75 in good health. The chain employs TRBV5-5 and TRBJ2-7; possibly TRBD1 for D (5 bases). The DNA for the CDR3 is TGTGCCAGCAGCTTGGTCCAGGGAACCCCCTACGAGCAGTACTTC. Its protein product is CASSLVQGTPYEQYF. The full variable domain, with the rest looked up from reference TRBV5-5 and TRBJ2-7, is DAGVTQSPTHLIKTRGQQVTLRCSPISGHKSVSWYQQVLGQGPQFIFQYYEKEERGRGNFPDRFSARQFPNYSSELNVNALLLGDSALYLCASSLVQGTPYEQYFGPGTRLTVT.